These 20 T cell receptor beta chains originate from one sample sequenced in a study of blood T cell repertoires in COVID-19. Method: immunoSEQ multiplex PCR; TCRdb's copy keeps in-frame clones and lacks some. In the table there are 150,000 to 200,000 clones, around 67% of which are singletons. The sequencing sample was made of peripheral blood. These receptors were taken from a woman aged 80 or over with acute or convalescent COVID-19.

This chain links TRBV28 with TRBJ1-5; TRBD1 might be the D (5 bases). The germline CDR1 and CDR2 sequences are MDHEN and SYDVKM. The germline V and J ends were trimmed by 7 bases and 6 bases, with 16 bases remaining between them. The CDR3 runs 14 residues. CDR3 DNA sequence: TGTGCCAGCACCGTGGCGGGGGAGGGTCAGCCCCAGCATTTT. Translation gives CASTVAGEGQPQHF.

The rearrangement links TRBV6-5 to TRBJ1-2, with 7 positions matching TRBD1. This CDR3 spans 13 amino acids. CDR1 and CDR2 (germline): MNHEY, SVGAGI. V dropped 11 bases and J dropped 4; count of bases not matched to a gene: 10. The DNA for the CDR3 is TGTGCCCTCGGACAGGTCACCCTCTATGGCTACACCTTC. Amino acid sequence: CALGQVTLYGYTF.

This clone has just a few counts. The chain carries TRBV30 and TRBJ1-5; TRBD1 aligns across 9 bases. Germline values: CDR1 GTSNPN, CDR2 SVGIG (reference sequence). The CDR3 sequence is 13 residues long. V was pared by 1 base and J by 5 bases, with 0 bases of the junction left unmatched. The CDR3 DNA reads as TGTGCCTGGAGTGGACAGGGGGATCAGCCCCAGCATTTT. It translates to CAWSGQGDQPQHF.

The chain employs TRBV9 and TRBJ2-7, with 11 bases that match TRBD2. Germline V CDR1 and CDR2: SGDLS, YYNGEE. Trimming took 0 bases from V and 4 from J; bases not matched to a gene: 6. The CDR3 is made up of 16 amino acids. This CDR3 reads CASSVDDIAGGYEQYF. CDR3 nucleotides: TGTGCCAGCAGCGTAGATGATATAGCGGGAGGGTACGAGCAGTACTTC.

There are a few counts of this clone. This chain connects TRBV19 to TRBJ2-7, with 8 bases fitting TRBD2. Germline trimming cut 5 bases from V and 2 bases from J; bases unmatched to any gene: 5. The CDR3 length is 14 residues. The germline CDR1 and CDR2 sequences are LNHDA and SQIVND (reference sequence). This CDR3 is CASSLGLDAYEQYF. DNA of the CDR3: TGTGCCAGTAGTCTGGGACTAGATGCCTACGAGCAGTACTTC.

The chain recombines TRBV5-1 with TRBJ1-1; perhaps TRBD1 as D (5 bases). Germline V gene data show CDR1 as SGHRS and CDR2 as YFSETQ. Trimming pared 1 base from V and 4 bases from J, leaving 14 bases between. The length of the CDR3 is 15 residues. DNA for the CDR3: TGCGCCAGCAGCTTGCAGGGCGCCGTGGGCACTGAAGCTTTCTTT. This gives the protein CASSLQGAVGTEAFF.

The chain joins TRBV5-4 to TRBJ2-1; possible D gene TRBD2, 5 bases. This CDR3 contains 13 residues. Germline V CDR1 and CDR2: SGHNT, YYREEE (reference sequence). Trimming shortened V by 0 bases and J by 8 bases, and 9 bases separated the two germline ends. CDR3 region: CASSLANGDEQFF. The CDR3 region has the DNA TGTGCCAGCAGCTTGGCGAACGGGGATGAGCAGTTCTTC. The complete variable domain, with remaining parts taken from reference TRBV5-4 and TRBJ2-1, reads ETGVTQSPTHLIKTRGQQVTLRCSSQSGHNTVSWYQQALGQGPQFIFQYYREEENGRGNFPPRFSGLQFPNYSSELNVNALELDDSALYLCASSLANGDEQFFGPGTRLTVL.

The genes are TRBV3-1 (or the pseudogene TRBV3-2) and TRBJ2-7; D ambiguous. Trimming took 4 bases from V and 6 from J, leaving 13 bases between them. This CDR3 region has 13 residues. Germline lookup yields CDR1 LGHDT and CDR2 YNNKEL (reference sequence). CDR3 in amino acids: CASSPYGVGEQYF. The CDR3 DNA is TGTGCCAGCAGCCCCTACGGTGTCGGCGAGCAGTACTTC.

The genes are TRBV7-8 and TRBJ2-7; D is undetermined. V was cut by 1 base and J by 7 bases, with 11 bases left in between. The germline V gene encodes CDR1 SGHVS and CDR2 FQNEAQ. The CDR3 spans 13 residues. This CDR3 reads CASSLGRVGEQYF. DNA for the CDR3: TGTGCCAGCAGCTTAGGTCGGGTGGGTGAGCAGTACTTC.

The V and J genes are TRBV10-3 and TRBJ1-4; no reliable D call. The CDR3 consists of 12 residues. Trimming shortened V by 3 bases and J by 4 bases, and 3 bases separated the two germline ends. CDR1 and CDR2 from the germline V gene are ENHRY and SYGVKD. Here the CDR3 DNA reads TGTGCCATCAGTGACAGTAATGAAAAACTGTTTTTT. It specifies CAISDSNEKLFF.

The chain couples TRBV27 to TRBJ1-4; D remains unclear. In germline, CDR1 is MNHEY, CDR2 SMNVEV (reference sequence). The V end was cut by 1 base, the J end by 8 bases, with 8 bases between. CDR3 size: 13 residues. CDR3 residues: CASSLLSGEKLFF. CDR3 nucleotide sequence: TGTGCCAGCAGTTTATTATCGGGGGAAAAACTGTTTTTT.

The CDR3 nucleotides read TGTGCCATCAGTGGGACTTCGTCCTACGAGCAGTACTTC. Its protein is CAISGTSSYEQYF. The V call is TRBV10-3, the J call TRBJ2-7, with D perhaps matching TRBD2 (5 bases). V gave up 4 bases and J gave up 1 base, with 8 bases separating them. Germline V gives CDR1 ENHRY, CDR2 SYGVKD. The CDR3 length is 13 residues.

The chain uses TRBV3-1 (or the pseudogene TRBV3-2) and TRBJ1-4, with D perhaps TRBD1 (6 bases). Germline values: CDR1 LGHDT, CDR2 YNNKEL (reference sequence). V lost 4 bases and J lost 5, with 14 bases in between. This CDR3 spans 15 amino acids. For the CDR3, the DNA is TGTGCCAGCAGCCGACACAGGGCCGTCAATGAAAAACTGTTTTTT. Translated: CASSRHRAVNEKLFF.

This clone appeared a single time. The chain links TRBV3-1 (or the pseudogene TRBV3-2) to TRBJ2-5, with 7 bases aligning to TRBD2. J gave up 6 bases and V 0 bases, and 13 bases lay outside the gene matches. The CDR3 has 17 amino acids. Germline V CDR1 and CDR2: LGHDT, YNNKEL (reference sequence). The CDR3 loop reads CASSQDRRGSGGKTQYF. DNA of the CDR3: TGTGCCAGCAGCCAAGATCGGCGCGGGAGTGGAGGGAAGACCCAGTACTTC.

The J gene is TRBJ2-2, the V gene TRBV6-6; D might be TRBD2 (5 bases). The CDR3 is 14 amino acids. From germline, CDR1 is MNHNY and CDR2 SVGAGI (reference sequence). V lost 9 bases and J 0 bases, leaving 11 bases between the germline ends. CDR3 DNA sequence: TGTGCCAGTTCGTTCGGGACGAACACCGGGGAGCTGTTTTTT. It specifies CASSFGTNTGELFF.

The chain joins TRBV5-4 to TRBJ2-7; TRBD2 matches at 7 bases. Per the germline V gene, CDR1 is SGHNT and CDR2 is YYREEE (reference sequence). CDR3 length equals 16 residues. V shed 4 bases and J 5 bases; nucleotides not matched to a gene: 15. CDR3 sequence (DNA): TGTGCCAGCAGCCGTCCAAGTGGACTAGTGATCCACGAGCAGTACTTC. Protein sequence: CASSRPSGLVIHEQYF.

The DNA for the CDR3 is TGTGCCATCAGCCCGGGGACTAGTAACCCCTACGAGCAGTACTTC. Amino acid sequence: CAISPGTSNPYEQYF. The V call is TRBV10-3, the J call TRBJ2-7; TRBD2 aligns across 8 bases. CDR3 size: 15 residues. The V and J ends lost 6 bases and 2 bases, in that order; junction bases with no gene match: 9. Germline CDR1 and CDR2: ENHRY and SYGVKD.

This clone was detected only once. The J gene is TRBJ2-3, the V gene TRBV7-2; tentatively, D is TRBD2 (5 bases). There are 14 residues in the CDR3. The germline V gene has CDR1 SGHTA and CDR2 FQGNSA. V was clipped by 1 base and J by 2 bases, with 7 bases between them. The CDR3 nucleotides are TGTGCCAGCAGCTTAGTCGGGATCACAGATACGCAGTATTTT. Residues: CASSLVGITDTQYF. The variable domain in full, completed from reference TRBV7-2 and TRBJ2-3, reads GAGVSQSPSNKVTEKGKDVELRCDPISGHTALYWYRQSLGQGLEFLIYFQGNSAPDKSGLPSDRFSAERTGGSVSTLTIQRTQQEDSAVYLCASSLVGITDTQYFGPGTRLTVL.

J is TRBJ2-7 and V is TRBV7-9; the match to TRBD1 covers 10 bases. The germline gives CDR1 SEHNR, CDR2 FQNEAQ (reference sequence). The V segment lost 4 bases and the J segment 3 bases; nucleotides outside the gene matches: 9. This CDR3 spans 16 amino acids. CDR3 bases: TGTGCCAGCAGCTCACAAGCCGGGACAGGGGTCTACGAGCAGTACTTC. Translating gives CASSSQAGTGVYEQYF.

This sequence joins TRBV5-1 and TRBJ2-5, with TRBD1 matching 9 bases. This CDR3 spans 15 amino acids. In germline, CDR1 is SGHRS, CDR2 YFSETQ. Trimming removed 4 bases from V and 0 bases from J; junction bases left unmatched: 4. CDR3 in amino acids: CASSTGTGNQETQYF. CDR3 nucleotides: TGCGCCAGCAGCACCGGGACAGGGAACCAAGAGACCCAGTACTTC.